The 15 T cell receptor beta chains listed next were all sequenced from one sample in a study of T cells in Graves' hyperthyroidism and ophthalmopathy. Amplified regions were TCR beta CDR3 sequences from RNA transcripts. RT-PCR in the first round (using the HTBI primer set) targeted the TCR CDR3. TCRdb re-called the multiplex PCR reads through MiXCR, storing one row per CDR3 protein. The sample records 330,000 or so distinct CDR3 sequences, roughly a fifth being singletons. Sequenced input: blood. These receptors came from a man aged 50-59 years with Graves' ophthalmopathy.

The chain is built from TRBV6-2 or TRBV6-3 and TRBJ2-5; D may be TRBD1 or TRBD2 (5 bases each). V was pared by 4 bases and J by 4 bases, with 16 bases between. The CDR3 spans 15 residues. The germline V gene encodes CDR1 MNHEY and CDR2 SVGEGT. The CDR3 loop is CASSLSRDDRETQYF. The CDR3 DNA follows: TGTGCCAGCAGTTTATCCCGGGACGACCGAGAGACCCAGTACTTC.

This clonotype was counted many times. The rearrangement joins TRBV5-1 to TRBJ2-7; TRBD1 is a possible D gene (5 bases). CDR1 SGHRS and CDR2 YFSETQ come from the germline V gene. The V end was cut by 3 bases, the J end by 2 bases, with 9 bases between. The CDR3 is 13 residues long. The CDR3 DNA follows: TGCGCCAGCAGCTCTGCAGGGCCCTACGAGCAGTACTTC. This codes for CASSSAGPYEQYF.

This clonotype came up many times. This chain joins TRBV28 and TRBJ1-1; possible D gene TRBD1, 6 bases. Germline V CDR1 and CDR2: MDHEN, SYDVKM. V lost 2 bases, J lost 6 bases, and 13 bases lay in between. The CDR3 runs to 14 residues. The DNA for the CDR3 is TGTGCCAGCAGTTTAACAGGGATACTATCTGAAGCTTTCTTT. The encoded protein is CASSLTGILSEAFF.

In this sample, this clonotype turned up many times. The rearrangement links TRBV27 to TRBJ2-5, with D tentatively TRBD1 or TRBD2 (5 bases each). This CDR3 is 11 amino acids long. Trimming removed 7 bases from V and 8 bases from J, with 11 bases in between. From germline, CDR1 is MNHEY and CDR2 SMNVEV (reference sequence). This CDR3 reads CASTKGPTQYF. DNA for the CDR3: TGTGCCAGCACCAAGGGACCAACCCAGTACTTC.

This clonotype was counted at least ten times. This chain links TRBV28 with TRBJ1-1; possible D gene TRBD1, 5 bases. The CDR3 is 15 residues long. With 2 bases removed from V and 6 bases from J, the gap between germline ends came to 16 bases. The V gene's germline CDR1 is MDHEN and CDR2 SYDVKM. The DNA for the CDR3 is TGTGCCAGCAGTTTAGGCGGGGGAGGTCGCGCTGAAGCTTTCTTT. Its translation is CASSLGGGGRAEAFF.

This clonotype has more than one count but fewer than ten. V usage is TRBV4-2 and J usage is TRBJ2-7, with TRBD2 as a possible D gene (6 bases). Germline values: CDR1 LGHNA, CDR2 YNFKEQ. V shed 4 bases and J shed 3 bases, with 13 bases lying between them. The CDR3 length is 14 residues. CDR3 coding DNA: TGTGCCAGCAGCCCCCGAGGAGGGAACTACGAGCAGTACTTC. Translated, it gives CASSPRGGNYEQYF.

The chain couples TRBV29-1 to TRBJ2-3; possibly TRBD1 for D (6 bases). This CDR3 is 14 amino acids long. The V end lost 3 bases, the J end lost 4 bases, and 14 bases lay between the germline ends. Germline V gene sequence: CDR1 SQVTM, CDR2 ANQGSEA. The chain's CDR3 is CSVDIGQGPDTQYF. DNA of the CDR3: TGCAGCGTTGACATTGGGCAGGGGCCAGATACGCAGTATTTT.

This clonotype was seen many times. The V and J genes are TRBV2 and TRBJ2-7, with 11 bases lining up with TRBD1. V lost 7 bases, J lost 0 bases, and 8 bases stayed unmatched. CDR1 is SNHLY and CDR2 is FYNNEI in the germline V gene. The CDR3 sequence is 16 residues long. In DNA form, the CDR3 reads TGTGCCAGCAAGGCGGGACAGGGGGGCCGCTCCTACGAGCAGTACTTC. Translated, it gives CASKAGQGGRSYEQYF. The full variable domain, with the rest looked up from reference TRBV2 and TRBJ2-7, is EPEVTQTPSHQVTQMGQEVILRCVPISNHLYFYWYRQILGQKVEFLVSFYNNEISEKSEIFDDQFSVERPDGSNFTLKIRSTKLEDSAMYFCASKAGQGGRSYEQYFGPGTRLTVT.

This clonotype was seen ten or more times. The CDR3 loop reads CSASLTADSPLHF. The DNA for the CDR3 is TGCAGTGCTAGTTTGACAGCGGATTCACCCCTCCACTTT. The chain carries TRBV20-1 and TRBJ1-6, with D perhaps TRBD1 (5 bases). The V end was cut by 3 bases, the J end by 8 bases, with 11 bases between. There are 13 residues in the CDR3. CDR1 is DFQATT and CDR2 is SNEGSKA in the germline V gene (reference sequence).

Comment on this clonotype: An end of the junction does not agree with germline; a read error may underlie this. The rearrangement links TRBV11-2 to TRBJ1-1, with 7 bases that match TRBD1. Germline-derived CDR1 and CDR2 are SGHAT and FQNNGV. The CDR3 has 17 amino acids. CDR3 protein: CASSQVLPLWDRTEAFF. In nucleotides, the CDR3 is TGCGCCAGCAGCCAAGTATTACCACTCTGGGACAGAACTGAAGCTTTCTTT. Supplemented by reference TRBV11-2 and TRBJ1-1, the full variable domain reads EAGVAQSPRYKIIEKRQSVAFWCNPISGHATLYWYQQILGQGPKLLIQFQNNGVVDDSQLPKDRFSAERLKGVDSTLKIQPAKLEDSAVYLCASSQVLPLWDRTEAFFGQGTRLTVV.

V and J are TRBV19 and TRBJ2-2; TRBD1 agrees at 8 bases. The J segment lost 4 bases and the V segment lost 1 base, leaving 5 bases of the junction unmatched. The CDR3 contains 16 residues. Germline loops: CDR1 LNHDA, CDR2 SQIVND (reference sequence). Here the CDR3 DNA reads TGTGCCAGTAGTATAGGGGGACAGGTCAGCACCGGGGAGCTGTTTTTT. It translates to CASSIGGQVSTGELFF.

The table lists this clonotype with many counts. The chain recombines TRBV27 with TRBJ2-7, with 9 bases identical to TRBD2. The CDR3 contains 14 residues. V lost 2 bases and J lost 5; bases outside the gene matches: 4. Germline V gene data show CDR1 as MNHEY and CDR2 as SMNVEV (reference sequence). The CDR3 DNA follows: TGTGCCAGCAGTTTAACGGCGGGAGGGAACGAGCAGTACTTC. Translation: CASSLTAGGNEQYF.

With regard to this clonotype: The conserved phenylalanine or tryptophan normally closing the CDR3 is absent here, so this likely arose from a read error. V and J are TRBV6-1 and TRBJ1-1; TRBD1 might be the D (5 bases). Trimming removed 7 bases from V and 1 base from J, with 19 bases in between. Germline V gene data show CDR1 as MNHNS and CDR2 as SASEGT. This CDR3 has 16 residues. The CDR3 coding sequence is TGTGCCAGCAAAAGAAGTGGGCAGGGAAAGAACACTGAAGCTTTCCTT. Its protein is CASKRSGQGKNTEAFL.

The chain recombines TRBV6-1 with TRBJ2-3; D may be TRBD1 (5 bases). Deletions cut 9 bases from V and 0 bases from J, with 13 bases between. Germline V gives CDR1 MNHNS, CDR2 SASEGT. This CDR3 contains 14 residues. In nucleotides, the CDR3 is TGTGCCAGTGGCCCCAGGGCTAGCACAGATACGCAGTATTTT. It encodes CASGPRASTDTQYF.

This clonotype was counted only a few times. The chain joins TRBV6-1 to TRBJ2-1; 11 bases are shared with TRBD1. The CDR3 is 16 residues long. Germline V CDR1 and CDR2: MNHNS, SASEGT. V lost 5 bases and J lost 6; bases outside the gene matches: 9. This chain's CDR3 is CASSSTKGTGGNEQFF. DNA for the CDR3: TGTGCCAGCAGTTCAACGAAGGGGACAGGGGGCAATGAGCAGTTCTTC.